This TCR beta chain comes out of a study of Tregs in tolerant kidney transplant recipients. Study-wide results and caveats: Activated donor B cell expansion appeared to reveal the most relevant donor-specific TCRbeta repertoire.

This clone was counted a few times. What it binds is unknown. Trimming at V came to 5 bases and at J to 0 bases, leaving 10 bases not matched to a gene. Germline V gene sequence: CDR1 SGHTA, CDR2 FQGNSA. The CDR3 is made up of 19 amino acids. The data were produced by immunoSEQ multiplex PCR, yet TCRdb's version contains in-frame clones alone and is incomplete. This table holds 16,000 or so clones, roughly 58% found once. The material sequenced was Tregs from blood cultured with allogeneic cells. The source is a human donor in good health. The J gene is TRBJ2-6, the V gene TRBV7-2, with TRBD1 identical over 10 bases. CDR3 amino acids: CASSLRGQGGSSGANVLTF. The DNA for the CDR3 is TGTGCCAGCAGCCTTCGAGGACAGGGGGGGAGCTCTGGGGCCAACGTCCTGACTTTC.